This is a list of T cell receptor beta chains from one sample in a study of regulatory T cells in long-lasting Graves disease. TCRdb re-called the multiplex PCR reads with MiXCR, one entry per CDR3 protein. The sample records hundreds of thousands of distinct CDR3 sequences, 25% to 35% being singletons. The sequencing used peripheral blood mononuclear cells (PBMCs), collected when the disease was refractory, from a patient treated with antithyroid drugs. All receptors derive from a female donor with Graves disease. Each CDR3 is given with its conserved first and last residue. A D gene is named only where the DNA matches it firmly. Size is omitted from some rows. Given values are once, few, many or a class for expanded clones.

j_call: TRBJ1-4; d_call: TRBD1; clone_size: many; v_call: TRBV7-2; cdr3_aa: CASSPMTGRNEKLFF; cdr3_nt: TGTGCCAGCAGCCCCATGACAGGGAGGAATGAAAAACTGTTTTTT
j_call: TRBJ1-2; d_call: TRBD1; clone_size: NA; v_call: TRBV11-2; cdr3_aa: CASSFSTGLVGYTF; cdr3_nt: TGTGCCAGCAGCTTTTCGACAGGGTTGGTTGGCTACACCTTC
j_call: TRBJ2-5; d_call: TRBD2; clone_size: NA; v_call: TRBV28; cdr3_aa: CASSLMGLAGLGEQYF; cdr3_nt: TGTGCCAGCAGTTTGATGGGACTAGCGGGATTGGGAGAGCAGTACTTC
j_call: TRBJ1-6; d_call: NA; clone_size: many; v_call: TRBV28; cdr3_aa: CASSLRSHVNSPLHF; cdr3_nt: TGTGCCAGCAGTTTACGGTCTCACGTCAATTCACCCCTCCACTTT
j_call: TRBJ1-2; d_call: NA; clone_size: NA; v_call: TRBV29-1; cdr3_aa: CSARSTGSNYGYTF; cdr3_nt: TGCAGCGCCCGAAGCACGGGTTCTAACTATGGCTACACCTTC
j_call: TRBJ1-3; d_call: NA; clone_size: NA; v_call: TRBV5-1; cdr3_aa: CASSTDNSGNTIYF; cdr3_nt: TGCGCCAGCAGCACCGACAACTCTGGAAACACCATATATTTT
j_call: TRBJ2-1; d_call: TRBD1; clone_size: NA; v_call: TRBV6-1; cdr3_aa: CASSRKPGQFLYNEQFF; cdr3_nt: TGTGCCAGCAGCCGCAAACCGGGACAGTTTCTCTACAATGAGCAGTTCTTC
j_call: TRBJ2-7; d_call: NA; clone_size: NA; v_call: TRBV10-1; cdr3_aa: CASSEEGEAGEQYF; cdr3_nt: TGCGCCAGCAGTGAGGAGGGAGAGGCGGGCGAGCAGTACTTC
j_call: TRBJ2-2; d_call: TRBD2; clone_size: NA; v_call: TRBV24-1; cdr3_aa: CATSDYGTSGLNTGELFF; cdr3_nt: TGTGCCACCAGTGATTACGGGACTAGCGGGTTGAACACCGGGGAGCTGTTTTTT
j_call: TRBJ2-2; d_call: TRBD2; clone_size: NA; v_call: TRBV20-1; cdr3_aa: CSASISGGPYAGELFF; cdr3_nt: TGCAGTGCTAGCATATCGGGAGGGCCGTACGCCGGGGAGCTGTTTTTT
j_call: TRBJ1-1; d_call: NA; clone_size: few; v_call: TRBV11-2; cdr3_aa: CASSLEFSTEAFF; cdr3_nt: TGTGCCAGCAGCCTCGAATTTTCCACTGAAGCTTTCTTT
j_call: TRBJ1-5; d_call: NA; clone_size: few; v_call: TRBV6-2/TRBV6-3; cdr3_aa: CASSYSRGNGQPQHF; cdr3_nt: TGTGCCAGCAGTTACTCGAGAGGGAACGGTCAGCCCCAGCATTTT
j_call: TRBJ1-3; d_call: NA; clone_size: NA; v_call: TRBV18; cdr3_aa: CASFTTSGNTIYF; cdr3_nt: TGTGCCAGCTTCACCACCTCTGGAAACACCATATATTTT
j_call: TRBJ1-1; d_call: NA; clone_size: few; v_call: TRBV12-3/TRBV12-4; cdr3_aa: CASSFDTPRTTEAFF; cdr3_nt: TGTGCCAGCAGTTTTGACACCCCTCGGACCACTGAAGCTTTCTTT
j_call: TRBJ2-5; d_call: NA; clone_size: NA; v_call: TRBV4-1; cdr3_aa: CASSALGLRGETQYF; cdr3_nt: TGCGCCAGCAGCGCACTAGGGCTTAGGGGGGAGACCCAGTACTTC
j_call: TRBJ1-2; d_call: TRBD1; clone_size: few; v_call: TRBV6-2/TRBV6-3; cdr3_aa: CASSYSGTGASGYTF; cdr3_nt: TGTGCCAGCAGTTACTCCGGGACAGGGGCAAGTGGCTACACCTTC
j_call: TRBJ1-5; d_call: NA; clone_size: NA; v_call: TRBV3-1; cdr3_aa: CASSTPEGGSNQPQHF; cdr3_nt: TGTGCCAGCAGCACCCCCGAAGGGGGGAGCAATCAGCCCCAGCATTTT
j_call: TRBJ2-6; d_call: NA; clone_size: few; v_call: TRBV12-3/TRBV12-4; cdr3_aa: CASSYGQTIGSGANVLTF; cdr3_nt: TGTGCCAGCAGTTACGGACAGACTATTGGGTCTGGGGCCAACGTCCTGACTTTC
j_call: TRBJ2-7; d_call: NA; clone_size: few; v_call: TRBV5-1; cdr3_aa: CASNPDGSGKVYF; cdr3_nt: TGCGCCAGCAACCCGGATGGTAGCGGAAAGGTGTACTTC
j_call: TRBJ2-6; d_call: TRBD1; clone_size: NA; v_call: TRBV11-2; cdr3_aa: CASSTLDRWANVLTF; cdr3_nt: TGTGCCAGCAGCACCTTGGACAGGTGGGCCAACGTCCTGACTTTC
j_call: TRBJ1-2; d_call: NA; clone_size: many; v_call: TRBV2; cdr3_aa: CASSALRIGYTF; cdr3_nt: TGTGCCAGCAGTGCTCTCAGGATTGGCTACACCTTC
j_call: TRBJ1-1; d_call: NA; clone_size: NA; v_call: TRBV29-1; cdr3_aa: CSVDGSHTEAFF; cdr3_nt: TGCAGCGTTGACGGCAGCCACACTGAAGCTTTCTTT
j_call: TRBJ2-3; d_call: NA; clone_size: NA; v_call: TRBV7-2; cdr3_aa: CASSPIPTDTQYF; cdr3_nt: TGTGCCAGCAGCCCTATTCCCACAGATACGCAGTATTTT